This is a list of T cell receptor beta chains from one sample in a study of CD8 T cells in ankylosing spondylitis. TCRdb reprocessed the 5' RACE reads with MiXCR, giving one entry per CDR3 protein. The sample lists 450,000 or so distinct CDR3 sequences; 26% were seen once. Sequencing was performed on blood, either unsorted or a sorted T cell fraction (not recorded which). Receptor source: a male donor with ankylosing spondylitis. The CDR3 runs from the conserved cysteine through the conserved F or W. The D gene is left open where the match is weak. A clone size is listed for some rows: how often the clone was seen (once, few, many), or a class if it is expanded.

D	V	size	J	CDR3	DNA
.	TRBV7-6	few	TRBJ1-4	CASSLGRQANEKLFF	TGTGCCAGCAGCTTAGGCAGACAGGCTAATGAAAAACTGTTTTTT
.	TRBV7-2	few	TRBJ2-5	CASSHSRTVETQYF	TGTGCCAGCAGCCACTCACGGACTGTAGAGACCCAGTACTTC
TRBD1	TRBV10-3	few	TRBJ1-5	CAINQGGDQPQHF	TGTGCCATCAACCAGGGGGGGGATCAGCCCCAGCATTTT
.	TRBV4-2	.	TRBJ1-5	CASSQSGGPQHF	TGTGCCAGCAGCCAATCCGGCGGGCCCCAGCATTTT
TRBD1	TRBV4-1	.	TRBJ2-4	CASSRGQGVDIQYF	TGCGCCAGCAGCCGAGGACAGGGAGTAGACATTCAGTACTTC
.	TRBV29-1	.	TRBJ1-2	CSVESFYGYTF	TGCAGCGTTGAATCGTTCTATGGCTACACCTTC
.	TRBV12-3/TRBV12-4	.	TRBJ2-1	CASSIMGNAGEQFF	TGTGCCAGCAGTATTATGGGGAATGCGGGTGAGCAGTTCTTC
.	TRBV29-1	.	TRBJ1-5	CSVRDLNQPQHF	TGCAGCGTCCGGGACCTCAATCAGCCCCAGCATTTT
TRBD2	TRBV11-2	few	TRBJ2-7	CASSLGLAASYEQYF	TGTGCCAGCAGCCTGGGACTAGCGGCCTCCTACGAGCAGTACTTC
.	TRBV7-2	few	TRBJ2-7	CASSLWSPDVDYEQYF	TGTGCCAGCAGCTTATGGTCGCCCGATGTTGACTACGAGCAGTACTTC
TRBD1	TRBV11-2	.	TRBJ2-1	CASSLDPGQVLFF	TGTGCCAGCAGCTTAGATCCGGGACAGGTTCTGTTCTTC
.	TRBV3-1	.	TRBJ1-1	CASSHLGQPEAFF	TGTGCCAGCAGCCATCTCGGACAGCCTGAAGCTTTCTTT
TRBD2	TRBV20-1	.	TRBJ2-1	CSARVRREYLNEQFF	TGCAGTGCTAGAGTTAGGCGGGAGTATCTCAATGAGCAGTTCTTC
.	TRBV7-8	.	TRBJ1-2	CASSLVGNDYGYTF	TGTGCCAGCAGCTTAGTGGGTAACGACTATGGCTACACCTTC
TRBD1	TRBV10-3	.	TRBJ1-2	CAISESETGAGYGYTF	TGTGCCATCAGTGAGTCAGAGACAGGGGCGGGCTATGGCTACACCTTC
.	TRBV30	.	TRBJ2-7	CAWTPGLGATYEQYF	TGTGCCTGGACGCCTGGCCTTGGGGCCACCTACGAGCAGTACTTC
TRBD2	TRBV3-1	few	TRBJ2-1	CASSQGVSGRSYNEQFF	TGTGCCAGCAGCCAAGGGGTTAGCGGGAGGTCCTACAATGAGCAGTTCTTC
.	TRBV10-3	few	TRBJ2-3	CAISDPREGDTQYF	TGTGCCATCAGTGACCCCAGGGAAGGAGATACGCAGTATTTT
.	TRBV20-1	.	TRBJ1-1	CSVKGFLGTEAFF	TGCAGTGTCAAAGGCTTCTTGGGCACTGAAGCTTTCTTT
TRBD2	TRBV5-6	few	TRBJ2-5	CASRGLAGGETQYF	TGTGCCAGCAGAGGACTAGCGGGAGGAGAGACCCAGTACTTC